One and the same sample provided the 21 T cell receptor beta chains below, sequenced in a study of vaccination effects on CD4 cells after COVID-19. Only in-frame clones appear in the TCRdb table, and some are missing; sequencing was by immunoSEQ multiplex PCR. The data show around 49,000 clones, 75% seen once. Ahead of sequencing, the ViraFEST assay grew antigen-specific CD4+ T cells using viral peptide pools. Following an approximately eleven-day culture, CD4+ T cells were purified. The individual was infected with SARS-CoV-2 between March and December 2020, as confirmed by PCR. Antigen specificity for these receptors is unknown. The source material was CD4+ T cells from PBMCs cultured with a peptide pool, sampled before COVID-19 vaccination. These receptors were collected from a human donor who had a prior SARS-CoV-2 infection.

V and J are TRBV2 and TRBJ2-7, with a weak D call TRBD1 (5 bases). From germline, CDR1 is SNHLY and CDR2 FYNNEI. The germline V and J ends were trimmed by 3 bases and 3 bases, with 12 bases remaining between them. There are 14 residues in the CDR3. The chain's CDR3 is CASSEGPRVYEQYF. In DNA form, the CDR3 reads TGTGCCAGCAGTGAGGGGCCTCGAGTCTACGAGCAGTACTTC.

The chain couples TRBV10-3 to TRBJ2-7, with TRBD1 matching over 8 bases. This CDR3 comprises 13 residues. V lost 5 bases to trimming and J lost 7 bases; unmatched junction nucleotides: 7. Germline V gene data show CDR1 as ENHRY and CDR2 as SYGVKD. For the CDR3, the DNA is TGTGCCATCAGTAACAGACAGGGGTGGGAGCAGTACTTC. It translates to CAISNRQGWEQYF.

This rearrangement joins TRBV5-1 to TRBJ2-1, with 7 nucleotides matching TRBD1. V was clipped by 8 bases and J by 12 bases; unmatched bases: 17. Looked up from germline, CDR1 is SGHRS and CDR2 is YFSETQ. This CDR3 region has 14 residues. Written as DNA, the CDR3 is TGCGCCAGTTCTACTTGGACAGGTGGCTATCGGCAGTTCTTC. Translation gives CASSTWTGGYRQFF. The full variable domain, with the rest looked up from reference TRBV5-1 and TRBJ2-1, is KAGVTQTPRYLIKTRGQQVTLSCSPISGHRSVSWYQQTPGQGLQFLFEYFSETQRNKGNFPGRFSGRQFSNSRSEMNVSTLELGDSALYLCASSTWTGGYRQFFGPGTRLTVL.

The CDR3 region is CATSDNRRGSYNEQFF. CDR3 coding DNA: TGTGCCACCAGTGATAACCGTCGAGGTTCCTACAATGAGCAGTTCTTC. The chain carries TRBV24-1 and TRBJ2-1, with no clear D. The CDR3 has 16 amino acids. The V gene lost 3 bases and the J gene lost 1 base, with 12 bases spanning the gap. Per the germline V gene, CDR1 is KGHDR and CDR2 is SFDVKD.

V and J are TRBV6-5 and TRBJ2-3; 7 positions agree with TRBD2. The CDR3 spans 14 residues. Germline loops: CDR1 MNHEY, CDR2 SVGAGI. V trimming: 8 bases; J trimming: 2 bases; junction bases outside the gene matches: 7. The chain's CDR3 is CASGGSQYTDTQYF. For the CDR3, the DNA is TGTGCCAGCGGCGGGAGCCAGTACACAGATACGCAGTATTTT.

V and J are TRBV18 and TRBJ2-5; 7 bases map to TRBD1. After removal of 6 bases from V and 0 bases from J, the junction contained 7 bases not matched to a gene. Germline loops: CDR1 KGHSH, CDR2 LQKENI. The CDR3 sequence is 15 residues long. CDR3 nucleotides: TGTGCCAGCTCTCCATCGACAGGGCACCAAGAGACCCAGTACTTC. Its translation is CASSPSTGHQETQYF.

This clone has a handful of counts. The V and J genes are TRBV19 and TRBJ2-7; a weak D match, TRBD2 (5 bases). CDR1 LNHDA and CDR2 SQIVND come from the germline V gene (reference sequence). The CDR3 has 13 amino acids. Trimming removed 3 bases at V and 6 bases at J, with 12 bases between. The DNA for the CDR3 is TGTGCCAGTAGTATTGTGGGAGCTGGCGAGCAGTACTTC. The encoded protein is CASSIVGAGEQYF. The variable domain in full, with the rest retrieved from reference TRBV19 and TRBJ2-7, is DGGITQSPKYLFRKEGQNVTLSCEQNLNHDAMYWYRQDPGQGLRLIYYSQIVNDFQKGDIAEGYSVSREKKESFPLTVTSAQKNPTAFYLCASSIVGAGEQYFGPGTRLTVT.

The rearrangement links TRBV27 to TRBJ1-5; 9 bases line up with TRBD1. Germline V gene data show CDR1 as MNHEY and CDR2 as SMNVEV (reference sequence). The CDR3 extends over 15 amino acids. J gave up 7 bases and V 6 bases, and 10 bases lay outside the gene matches. The CDR3 coding sequence is TGTGCCAGCAGAAACCTGGGACAGGGAGGACAGCCCCAGCATTTT. Residues: CASRNLGQGGQPQHF.

This clone was detected only a few times. The rearrangement links TRBV7-9 to TRBJ2-1; D not certain. V was shortened by 0 bases and J by 9 bases, with 9 bases between the two germline ends. The CDR3 has 13 amino acids. Germline-derived CDR1 and CDR2 are SEHNR and FQNEAQ (reference sequence). The CDR3 coding sequence is TGTGCCAGCAGCTTAGCCGGTGGGGTTGAGCAGTTCTTC. This sequence encodes CASSLAGGVEQFF.

The rearrangement uses TRBV4-2 and TRBJ1-2, with D tentatively TRBD1 (5 bases). The CDR3 covers 13 residues. The germline gives CDR1 LGHNA, CDR2 YNFKEQ. Trimming stripped 3 bases from V and 5 bases from J, with 10 bases between. Here the CDR3 DNA reads TGTGCCAGCAGCCAGCGGGGGGGGTATGGCTACACCTTC. This translates into CASSQRGGYGYTF.

In its sample, this clone was seen a few times. The J gene is TRBJ1-2, the V gene TRBV5-1; D is ambiguous. This CDR3 region has 18 residues. With 1 base removed from V and 1 base from J, the gap between germline ends came to 20 bases. The germline CDR1 and CDR2 sequences are SGHRS and YFSETQ. The chain's CDR3 is CASSLIKQLWALNYGYTF. The CDR3 bases are TGCGCCAGCAGCTTGATAAAGCAGCTCTGGGCCCTTAACTATGGCTACACCTTC. Using reference TRBV5-1 and TRBJ1-2 for the parts outside the CDR3, the full variable domain is KAGVTQTPRYLIKTRGQQVTLSCSPISGHRSVSWYQQTPGQGLQFLFEYFSETQRNKGNFPGRFSGRQFSNSRSEMNVSTLELGDSALYLCASSLIKQLWALNYGYTFGSGTRLTVV.

This rearrangement joins TRBV11-1 to TRBJ2-7; possible D gene TRBD2, 5 bases. CDR3 length: 15 residues. Trimming removed 5 bases at V and 6 bases at J, with 20 bases between. Germline loops: CDR1 SGHAT, CDR2 FQDESV (reference sequence). In nucleotides, the CDR3 is TGTGCCAGCAGCCTGATGTCGGGGAATTACGGCGAGCAGTACTTC. Protein product: CASSLMSGNYGEQYF.

This chain joins TRBV7-2 and TRBJ2-5, with D perhaps TRBD2 (6 bases). The CDR3 is 16 residues long. The germline V gene has CDR1 SGHTA and CDR2 FQGNSA. With 2 bases removed from V and 1 base from J, the gap between germline ends came to 14 bases. The CDR3 DNA reads TGTGCCAGCAGCTTATCCACGGCGGGGATCCAAGAGACCCAGTACTTC. The encoded protein is CASSLSTAGIQETQYF.

This clone was counted once. This rearrangement joins TRBV7-2 to TRBJ1-1, with a possible D match to TRBD1 (5 bases). Germline V gene lookup returns CDR1 SGHTA and CDR2 FQGNSA. Trimming shortened V by 3 bases and J by 7 bases, and 12 bases separated the two germline ends. There are 13 residues in the CDR3. The CDR3 coding sequence is TGTGCCAGCAGCTTGCTCGGGGGTTTTGAAGCTTTCTTT. This codes for CASSLLGGFEAFF.

The V gene is TRBV5-4, the J gene TRBJ2-1; no clear D. The ends were cut back, 1 base at V and 8 bases at J, with 10 bases in the middle. CDR3 size: 13 residues. Germline CDR1 and CDR2: SGHNT and YYREEE (reference sequence). The CDR3 DNA follows: TGTGCCAGCAGCTTGACGATAGTGGATGAGCAGTTCTTC. It codes for CASSLTIVDEQFF.

The chain couples TRBV3-1 (or the pseudogene TRBV3-2) to TRBJ1-5; the D is unclear. Trimming took off 0 bases at V and 3 bases at J, with 9 bases between the two ends. Per the germline V gene, CDR1 is LGHDT and CDR2 is YNNKEL (reference sequence). The CDR3 is 15 residues long. CDR3 sequence reads: CASSQDAQHNQPQHF. The CDR3 DNA sequence: TGTGCCAGCAGCCAAGACGCGCAGCACAATCAGCCCCAGCATTTT.

This clone has only one observation. The V gene is TRBV4-1, the J gene TRBJ2-1; 11 bases match TRBD2. The CDR3 loop spans 16 amino acids. Per the germline V gene, CDR1 is MGHRA and CDR2 is YSYEKL. V shed 5 bases and J 3 bases; nucleotides not matched to a gene: 6. CDR3 protein: CASSSPGLADYNEQFF. The CDR3 bases are TGCGCCAGCAGCTCACCGGGACTAGCGGACTACAATGAGCAGTTCTTC.

The gene calls are TRBV2 and TRBJ1-2; TRBD1 aligns across 7 bases. V was clipped by 6 bases and J by 5 bases; unmatched bases: 9. CDR1 and CDR2 (germline): SNHLY, FYNNEI. This CDR3 region has 14 residues. CDR3 sequence: CASRGGDSAYGYTF. For the CDR3, the DNA is TGTGCCAGCAGAGGGGGGGACAGCGCTTATGGCTACACCTTC.

The V gene is TRBV25-1, the J gene TRBJ1-2; D is possibly TRBD1 (6 bases). CDR1 is MGHDK, CDR2 SYGVNS, per germline. V lost 2 bases, J lost 6 bases, and 7 bases lay in between. The CDR3 is 12 amino acids. The chain's CDR3 is CASSEQGNGYTF. The CDR3 DNA reads TGTGCCAGCAGTGAACAGGGGAATGGCTACACCTTC.

The V gene is TRBV5-1, the J gene TRBJ2-5; D gene uncertain. CDR3 length: 14 residues. V was trimmed by 1 base and J by 0 bases, leaving 7 bases between them. Germline V lookup: CDR1 SGHRS, CDR2 YFSETQ. The CDR3 DNA reads as TGCGCCAGCAGCTTGCTGACATACCAAGAGACCCAGTACTTC. It encodes CASSLLTYQETQYF.

The V gene is TRBV5-8, the J gene TRBJ2-1; 10 bases map to TRBD1. The CDR3 totals 15 residues. The V segment lost 1 base and the J segment 8 bases; nucleotides outside the gene matches: 6. Germline loops: CDR1 SGHTS, CDR2 YDEGEE. CDR3 amino acids: CASSLWDRGVDEQFF. The CDR3 DNA is TGTGCCAGCAGCTTGTGGGACAGGGGAGTGGATGAGCAGTTCTTC.